The subject of this entry is one T cell receptor (beta chain). This clone has only a few counts. The antigen it binds to is not known. Base qualities were left out, and no much larger clone turns up one base away. This record belongs to a study of beta chain features in type 1 diabetes listed by TCRdb under 2018. Regarding the study in general: Patients and healthy donors did not differ in mean age, gender distribution, total cell number or subset yield. Regulatory and stem cell-like memory subsets were isolated from only 8 patients and about eight healthy donors, whereas naive and central memory subsets came from all 28 donors. A total of about 110,000,000 sorted cells were examined across all samples, and a strong correlation was observed between cell number per subset and RNA yield. The study compared TCRB repertoires of sorted circulating CD4+ T cell subsets between recently diagnosed type 1 diabetes patients and matched healthy donors.

From each donor, a single peripheral blood sample of about 110 mL on average was drawn into heparinised tubes. A BD FACSAria II was used to sort naive, central memory, regulatory and stem cell-like memory CD4+ T cells with a panel that included CD45RO, CCR7, CD25, CD127, CD95 and CD27. Every sorted population had a purity above 95%. Right away, PBMCs were isolated by Lymphoprep density gradient centrifugation and were stained directly, with no culture step. So that batch effects would be minimized, each experiment stained and sorted samples in pairs, pairing one healthy donor with one patient. Trimming costs V 5 bases and J 0 bases, and their ends lie 8 bases apart. The CDR3 goes from the cysteine to the phenylalanine over 13 residues. CDR3 DNA is the only sequence kept; it has 39 bases, read in frame from the first base. Per the germline V gene, KGHSH is the CDR1 and LQKENI is the CDR2. The study at large found these results: Type 1 diabetes patients showed a moderate but significant shortening of TCRB CDR3 length in all four CD4+ subsets. Only small numbers of individuals were included in the HLA sub-analyses, which left unresolved whether HLA type had any influence on TCRB rearrangement. Fewer insertions and more nucleotide deletions at VDJ recombination sites were observed in patients with type 1 diabetes, implying thymic rearrangement abnormalities. PCR may preferentially amplify shorter templates, but because patient and control samples were amplified and corrected together, any resulting skew would affect both groups equally. Because cDNA was sequenced instead of genomic DNA, highly expressing activated cells could be over-represented, though the groups showed no difference in activation or CD3 levels. Naive, central memory and regulatory TCRB repertoires appeared to be more alike among patients than among healthy donors.

The entire isolated RNA was reverse transcribed using the High Capacity cDNA Reverse Transcription Kit, and thus expressed TCRB transcripts were sequenced. Deep immunoSEQ sequencing was performed on naive, central memory and regulatory T cell samples, with an average of approximately 3.9 million total reads per sample. After sorted cells were lysed in RLT buffer, RNA was extracted with DNase-treated RNeasy Micro or Mini kits, with the choice depending on cell number. Each cell subset was processed separately to prevent cross-contamination, with patient and healthy donor samples processed together. TCRB sequences were amplified from cDNA with the immunoSEQ multiplex PCR, producing 87-bp fragments spanning the CDR3 region. The amplicons were sequenced using the Illumina HiSeq platform. The study's own analysis went as follows. PCR bias was computationally corrected using synthetic template baselines, reads within Hamming distance 2 were collapsed, and singletons that could not be merged were discarded. Reads were aligned against IMGT so that V, D and J genes, CDR3 length and insertions or deletions at six rearrangement sites could be assigned. Within each subset, clonotype counts were normalized to sorted cell number, after which true diversity and Gini coefficients were computed with the tcR R package. The overlap coefficient, calculated on TCRB nucleotide sequences, was used to measure repertoire sharing. Out-of-frame TCRB sequences from naive cells were analyzed to stand in for the pre-selection repertoire. Held by TCRdb, this immuneACCESS table contains in-frame sequences only and omits some clones. Under half of the omission traces to an unresolved V gene where checked; the cause of the rest is unknown. The V and J calls and clone size come from that table; D and trimming were worked out from the DNA. Present in this sample are around 500,000 clones, approximately 10% of which were seen just once. The ten largest account for over 0.04% of the sample.

The sequence was obtained from a young woman in good health. Sequencing was carried out using naive CD4+ T cells from blood. Explained via the paper, the cell subset or site label denotes: true naive CD4+ T cells. The rearrangement combines TRBV18 with TRBJ2-7; perhaps TRBD2 is the D gene, with 6 bases matching. The CDR3 region: CASSMTSSYEQYF. The nucleotide sequence reads TGTGCCAGCTCAATGACTAGCTCCTACGAGCAGTACTTC.